This TCR beta chain stems from a study of blood T cells in healthy people across ages. Regarding the study as a whole: The diversity estimates, figures obtained from one million T cells, were considered underestimates.

There are 14 residues in the CDR3. Unmatched junction bases numbered 6, after V lost 3 bases and J lost 7 bases. Germline V gene data show CDR1 as DFQATT and CDR2 as SNEGSKA (reference sequence). Details on this clonotype: Its antigen is undetermined.

Alongside a J-beta primer mix, a sample-barcoded 5' primer served in a second PCR lasting about 6 to 12 cycles. TCRdb ran MiXCR on the 5' RACE reads and lists one entry per CDR3 protein. The sample yields approximately 1.5 million distinct CDR3 sequences, 40% to 45% seen once. The authors isolated at least 6 million PBMCs per sample. With each sample, at least 6 micrograms of total RNA were extracted. This TCR came from a woman younger than 30 in good health. The sample was blood. V usage is TRBV20-1 and J usage is TRBJ2-1; 10 positions match TRBD2. The DNA of the CDR3 is TGCAGTGCTAGTTTCTCTAGCGGGAGTAATGAGCAGTTCTTC. Translation gives CSASFSSGSNEQFF.